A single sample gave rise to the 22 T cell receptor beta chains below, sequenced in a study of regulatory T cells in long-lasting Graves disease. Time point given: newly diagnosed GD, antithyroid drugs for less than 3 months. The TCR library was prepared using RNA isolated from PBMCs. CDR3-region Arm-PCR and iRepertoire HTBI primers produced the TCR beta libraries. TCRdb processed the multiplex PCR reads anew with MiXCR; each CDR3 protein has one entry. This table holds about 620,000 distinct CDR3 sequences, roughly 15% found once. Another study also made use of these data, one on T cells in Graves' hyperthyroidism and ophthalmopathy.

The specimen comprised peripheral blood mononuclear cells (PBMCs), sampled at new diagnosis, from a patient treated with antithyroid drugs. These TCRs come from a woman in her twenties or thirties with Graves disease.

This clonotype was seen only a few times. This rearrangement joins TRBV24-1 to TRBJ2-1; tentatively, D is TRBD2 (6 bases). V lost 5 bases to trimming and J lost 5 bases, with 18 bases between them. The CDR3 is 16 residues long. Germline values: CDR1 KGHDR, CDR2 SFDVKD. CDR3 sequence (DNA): TGTGCCACCAGTGCCCTCGCGGGGTTCCTACACAATGAGCAGTTCTTC. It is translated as CATSALAGFLHNEQFF.

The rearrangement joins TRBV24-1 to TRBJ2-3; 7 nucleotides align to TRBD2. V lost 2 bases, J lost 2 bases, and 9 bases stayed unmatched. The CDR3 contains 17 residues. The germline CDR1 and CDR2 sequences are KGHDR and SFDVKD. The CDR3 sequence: CATSDSLPAGFTDTQYF. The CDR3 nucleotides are TGTGCCACCAGTGATTCACTCCCAGCGGGGTTCACAGATACGCAGTATTTT.

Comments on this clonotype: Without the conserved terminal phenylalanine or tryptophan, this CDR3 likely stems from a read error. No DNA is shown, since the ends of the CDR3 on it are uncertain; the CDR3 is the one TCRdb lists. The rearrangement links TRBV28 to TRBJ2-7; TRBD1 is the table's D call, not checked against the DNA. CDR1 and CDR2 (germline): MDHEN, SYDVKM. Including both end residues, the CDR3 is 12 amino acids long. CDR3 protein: CASSLFGQPKHY.

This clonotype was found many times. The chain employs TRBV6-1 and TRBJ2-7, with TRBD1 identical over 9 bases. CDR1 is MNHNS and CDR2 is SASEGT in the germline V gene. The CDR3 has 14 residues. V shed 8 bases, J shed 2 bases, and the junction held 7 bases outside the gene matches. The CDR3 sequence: CASLEDRGAYEQYF. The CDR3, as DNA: TGTGCCAGCCTCGAGGACAGGGGAGCCTACGAGCAGTACTTC.

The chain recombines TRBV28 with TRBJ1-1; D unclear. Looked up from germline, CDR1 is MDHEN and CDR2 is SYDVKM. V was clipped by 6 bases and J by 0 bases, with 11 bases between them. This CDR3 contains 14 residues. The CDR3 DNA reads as TGTGCCAGCAGCCCCCTCCGTGTGAACACTGAAGCTTTCTTT. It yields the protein CASSPLRVNTEAFF. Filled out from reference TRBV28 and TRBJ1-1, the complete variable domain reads DVKVTQSSRYLVKRTGEKVFLECVQDMDHENMFWYRQDPGLGLRLIYFSYDVKMKEKGDIPEGYSVSREKKERFSLILESASTNQTSMYLCASSPLRVNTEAFFGQGTRLTVV.

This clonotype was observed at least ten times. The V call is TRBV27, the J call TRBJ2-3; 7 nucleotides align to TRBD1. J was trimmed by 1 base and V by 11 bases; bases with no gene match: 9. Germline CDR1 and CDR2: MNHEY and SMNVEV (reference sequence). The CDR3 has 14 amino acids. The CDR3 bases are TGTGCCGCATCTCTTGGGACAGGCACAGATACGCAGTATTTT. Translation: CAASLGTGTDTQYF.

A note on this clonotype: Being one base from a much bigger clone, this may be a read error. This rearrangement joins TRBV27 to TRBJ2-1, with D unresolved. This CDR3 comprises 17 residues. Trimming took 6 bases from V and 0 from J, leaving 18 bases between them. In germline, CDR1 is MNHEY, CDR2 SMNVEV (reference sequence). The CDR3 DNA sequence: TGTGCCAGCAGCCCCATGAAAGGCCAGAGCTCCTACAATGAGCAGTTCTTC. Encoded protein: CASSPMKGQSSYNEQFF.

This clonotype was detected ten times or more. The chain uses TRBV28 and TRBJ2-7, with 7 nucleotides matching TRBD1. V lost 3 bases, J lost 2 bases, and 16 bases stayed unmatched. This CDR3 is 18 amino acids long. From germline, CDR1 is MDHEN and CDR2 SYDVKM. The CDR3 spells CASSFRQGRRRATYEQYF. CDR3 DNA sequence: TGTGCCAGCAGTTTTCGACAGGGCCGCAGGCGGGCTACCTACGAGCAGTACTTC.

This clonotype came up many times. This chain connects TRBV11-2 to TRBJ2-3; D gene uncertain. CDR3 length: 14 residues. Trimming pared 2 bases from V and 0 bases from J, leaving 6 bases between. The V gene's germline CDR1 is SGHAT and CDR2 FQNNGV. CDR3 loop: CASSLSLSTDTQYF. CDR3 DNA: TGTGCCAGCAGCTTAAGCCTCAGCACAGATACGCAGTATTTT.

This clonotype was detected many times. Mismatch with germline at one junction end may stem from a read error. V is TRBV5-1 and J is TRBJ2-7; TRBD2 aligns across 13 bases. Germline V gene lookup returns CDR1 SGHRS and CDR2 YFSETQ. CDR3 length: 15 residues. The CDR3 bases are TGTGCCAGCAGTTCTGGACTAGCGGGAGCCTACGAGCAGTACTTC. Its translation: CASSSGLAGAYEQYF. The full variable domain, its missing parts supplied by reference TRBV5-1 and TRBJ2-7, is KAGVTQTPRYLIKTRGQQVTLSCSPISGHRSVSWYQQTPGQGLQFLFEYFSETQRNKGNFPGRFSGRQFSNSRSEMNVSTLELGDSALYLCASSSGLAGAYEQYFGPGTRLTVT.

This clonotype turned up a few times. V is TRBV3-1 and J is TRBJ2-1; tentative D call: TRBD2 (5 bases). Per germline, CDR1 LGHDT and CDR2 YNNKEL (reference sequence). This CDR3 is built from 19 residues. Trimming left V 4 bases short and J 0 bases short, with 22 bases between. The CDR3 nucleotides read TGTGCCAGCAGCCCCCCGGCATTCGGGGTTCTTAGCTCCTACAATGAGCAGTTCTTC. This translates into CASSPPAFGVLSSYNEQFF.

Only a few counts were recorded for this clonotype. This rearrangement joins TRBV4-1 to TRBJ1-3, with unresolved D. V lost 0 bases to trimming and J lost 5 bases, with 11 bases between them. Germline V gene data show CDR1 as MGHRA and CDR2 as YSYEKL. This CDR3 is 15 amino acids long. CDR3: CASSQDFPKRNTIYF. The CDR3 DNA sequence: TGCGCCAGCAGCCAAGATTTCCCTAAGAGAAACACCATATATTTT.

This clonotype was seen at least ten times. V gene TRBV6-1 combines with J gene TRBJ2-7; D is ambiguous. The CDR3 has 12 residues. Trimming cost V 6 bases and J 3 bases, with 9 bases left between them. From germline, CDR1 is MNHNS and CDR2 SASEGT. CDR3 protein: CASSPADYEQYF. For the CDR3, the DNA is TGTGCCAGCAGCCCGGCCGACTACGAGCAGTACTTC.

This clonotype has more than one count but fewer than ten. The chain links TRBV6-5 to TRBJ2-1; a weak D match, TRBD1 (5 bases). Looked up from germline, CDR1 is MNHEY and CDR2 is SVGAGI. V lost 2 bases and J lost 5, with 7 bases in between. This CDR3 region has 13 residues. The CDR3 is CASSYTQDNEQFF. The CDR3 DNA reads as TGTGCCAGCAGTTACACACAGGACAATGAGCAGTTCTTC.

The CDR3 bases are TGTGCCAGCAGCCTCGGGACTAGCGGGAGGAACATTCAGTACTTC. This codes for CASSLGTSGRNIQYF. The J gene is TRBJ2-4, the V gene TRBV6-2 or TRBV6-3; 15 nucleotides match TRBD2. The V gene's germline CDR1 is MNHEY and CDR2 SVGEGT. The CDR3 length is 15 residues. Losses at the gene ends were 6 bases for V and 7 bases for J; bases not matched to a gene: 4.

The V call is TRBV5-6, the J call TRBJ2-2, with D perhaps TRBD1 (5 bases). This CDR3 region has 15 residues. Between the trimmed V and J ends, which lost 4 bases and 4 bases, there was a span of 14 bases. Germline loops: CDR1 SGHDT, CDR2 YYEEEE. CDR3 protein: CASSDLQVPTGELFF. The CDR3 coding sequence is TGTGCCAGCAGCGATTTACAGGTGCCCACCGGGGAGCTGTTTTTT.

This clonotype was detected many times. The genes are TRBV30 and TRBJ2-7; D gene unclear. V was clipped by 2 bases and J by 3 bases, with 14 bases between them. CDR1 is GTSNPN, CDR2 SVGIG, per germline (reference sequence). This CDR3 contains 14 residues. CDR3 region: CAWSTATRIYEQYF. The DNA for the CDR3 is TGTGCCTGGAGTACCGCAACAAGAATCTACGAGCAGTACTTC.

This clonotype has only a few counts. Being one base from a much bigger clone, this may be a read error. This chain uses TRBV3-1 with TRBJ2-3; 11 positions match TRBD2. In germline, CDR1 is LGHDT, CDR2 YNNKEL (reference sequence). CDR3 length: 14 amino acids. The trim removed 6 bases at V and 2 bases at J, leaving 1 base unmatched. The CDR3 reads CASRTSGNTDTQYF. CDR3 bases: TGTGCCAGCAGGACTAGCGGGAACACAGATACGCAGTATTTT.

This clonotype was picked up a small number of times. The CDR3 loop is CASSPPTGGPVKQFF. CDR3 nucleotide sequence: TGTGCCAGCTCACCACCCACGGGAGGGCCTGTAAAGCAGTTCTTC. The V and J genes are TRBV18 and TRBJ2-1, with TRBD2 matching 8 bases. V lost 0 bases, J lost 11 bases, and 9 bases stayed unmatched. The germline V gene encodes CDR1 KGHSH and CDR2 LQKENI. The CDR3 is 15 residues long.

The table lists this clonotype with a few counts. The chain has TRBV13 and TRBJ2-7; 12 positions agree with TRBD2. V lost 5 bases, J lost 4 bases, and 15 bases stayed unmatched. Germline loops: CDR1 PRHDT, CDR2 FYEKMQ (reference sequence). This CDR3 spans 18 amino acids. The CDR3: CASSKTGTSGRRDYEQYF. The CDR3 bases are TGTGCCAGCAGCAAAACCGGGACTAGCGGGCGAAGGGATTACGAGCAGTACTTC.

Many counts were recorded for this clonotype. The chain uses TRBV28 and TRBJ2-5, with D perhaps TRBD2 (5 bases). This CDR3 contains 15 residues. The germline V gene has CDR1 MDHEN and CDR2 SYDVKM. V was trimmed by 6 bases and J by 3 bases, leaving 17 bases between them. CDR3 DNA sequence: TGTGCCAGCAGCTCAGCCGGGAATAAGAAAGAGACCCAGTACTTC. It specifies CASSSAGNKKETQYF.

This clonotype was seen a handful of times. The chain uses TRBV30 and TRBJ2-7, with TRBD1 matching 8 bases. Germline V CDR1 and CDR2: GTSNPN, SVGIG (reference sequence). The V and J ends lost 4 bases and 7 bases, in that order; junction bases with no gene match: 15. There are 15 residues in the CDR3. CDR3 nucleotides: TGTGCCTGGACTGGGCCGAGGCAGGGGGCTCGGGAGCAGTACTTC. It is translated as CAWTGPRQGAREQYF.